Listed below are T cell receptor beta chains from one sample, sequenced in a study of blood T cell repertoires in COVID-19. Only in-frame clones appear in the TCRdb table, and some are missing; sequencing was by immunoSEQ multiplex PCR. This table has roughly 74,000 clones, around 89% appearing once. The material sequenced was PBMCs or T cells enriched from blood (not recorded which). The source of these receptors is a woman between 50 and 59 years old with acute COVID-19. Each CDR3 is given with its conserved first and last residue. Fields, in order: clone size, D gene, V gene, J gene, CDR3 protein, CDR3 DNA. D genes are given only for firm matches. For some rows the clone size is stated as once, few or many, or as a class when expanded; others skip it.

.	TRBD2	TRBV19	TRBJ2-3	CASSIISTSGRRMQYF	TGTGCCAGTAGTATCATTTCGACTAGCGGGAGGCGCATGCAGTATTTT
few	.	TRBV6-5	TRBJ1-1	CASSPRGGANTEAFF	TGTGCCAGCAGCCCCCGAGGTGGCGCGAACACTGAAGCTTTCTTT
.	TRBD1	TRBV7-9	TRBJ1-1	CASDRGTEAFF	TGTGCCAGCGACAGGGGCACTGAAGCTTTCTTT
.	.	TRBV5-4	TRBJ2-1	CASSTHIWPTSYNEQFF	TGTGCCAGCAGCACCCACATTTGGCCCACCTCCTACAATGAGCAGTTCTTC
.	TRBD1	TRBV9	TRBJ2-1	CASSAGQGTYNEQFF	TGTGCCAGCAGCGCCGGACAGGGGACCTACAATGAGCAGTTCTTC
.	TRBD1	TRBV2	TRBJ2-4	CASSVPGTGLKNIQYF	TGTGCCAGCAGTGTACCCGGGACAGGGCTTAAAAACATTCAGTACTTC
.	TRBD1	TRBV6-5	TRBJ1-1	CASSQADRDLEAFF	TGTGCCAGCAGTCAGGCCGACAGGGACCTTGAAGCTTTCTTT
once	.	TRBV5-4	TRBJ2-6	CASSLYSGANVLTF	TGTGCCAGCAGCTTGTACTCTGGGGCCAACGTCCTGACTTTC
.	TRBD1	TRBV19	TRBJ1-4	CASSIGGGTFGEKLFF	TGTGCCAGTAGTATAGGAGGGGGCACTTTTGGTGAAAAACTGTTTTTT
.	TRBD2	TRBV2	TRBJ2-3	CASSEPLAGDTQYF	TGTGCCAGCAGTGAACCCCTAGCGGGAGATACGCAGTATTTT
.	TRBD1	TRBV7-9	TRBJ2-3	CASSLWDRADTQYF	TGTGCCAGCAGCTTATGGGACAGGGCTGATACGCAGTATTTT
.	.	TRBV6-2/TRBV6-3	TRBJ2-7	CASSYSGEPHYEQYF	TGTGCCAGCAGTTACTCGGGTGAGCCGCACTATGAGCAGTACTTC
.	TRBD1	TRBV3-1/TRBV3-2	TRBJ2-1	CASSQDRGLLNEQFF	TGTGCCAGCAGCCAAGACAGGGGGCTCCTCAATGAGCAGTTCTTC
.	.	TRBV27	TRBJ1-1	CASSHGRGNTEAFF	TGTGCCAGCAGTCACGGTCGGGGGAACACTGAAGCTTTCTTT
.	.	TRBV12-3/TRBV12-4	TRBJ2-2	CASRAPGGELFF	TGTGCCAGCAGAGCCCCGGGCGGGGAGCTGTTTTTT
once	TRBD1	TRBV19	TRBJ1-5	CASSQQGARNQPQHF	TGTGCCAGTAGTCAACAGGGGGCGAGGAATCAGCCCCAGCATTTT
.	TRBD1	TRBV4-3	TRBJ2-5	CASSRQGLGQETQYF	TGCGCCAGCAGCCGACAGGGTCTGGGGCAAGAGACCCAGTACTTC
.	.	TRBV11-2	TRBJ1-3	CASSRPPPNGGNTIYF	TGTGCCAGCAGCCGCCCTCCCCCAAACGGTGGAAACACCATATATTTT
few	.	TRBV4-2	TRBJ2-1	CASSQDYEINEQFF	TGTGCCAGCAGCCAAGATTATGAGATCAATGAGCAGTTCTTC
.	.	TRBV3-1/TRBV3-2	TRBJ1-6	CASSQDFGDGSPLHF	TGTGCCAGCAGCCAAGATTTCGGGGATGGGTCACCCCTCCACTTT
.	TRBD2	TRBV7-2	TRBJ2-2	CASSLVGLAGGANTGELFF	TGTGCCAGCAGCTTAGTGGGACTAGCGGGAGGAGCGAACACCGGGGAGCTGTTTTTT
.	TRBD2	TRBV3-1/TRBV3-2	TRBJ2-3	CASSQVLTSGTEYGRDTQYF	TGTGCCAGCAGCCAAGTTCTGACTAGCGGGACGGAATATGGGAGAGATACGCAGTATTTT
.	.	TRBV2	TRBJ1-1	CASRKAGGVRTEAFF	TGTGCCAGCAGGAAGGCAGGAGGGGTGAGGACTGAAGCTTTCTTT
.	TRBD1	TRBV5-6	TRBJ1-6	CASRREGAGSPLHF	TGTGCCAGCCGACGCGAGGGGGCCGGGTCACCCCTCCACTTT
.	.	TRBV5-6	TRBJ2-7	CASSLAGGAGSYEQYF	TGTGCCAGCAGCTTGGCGGGGGGCGCAGGGTCCTACGAGCAGTACTTC
.	TRBD1	TRBV3-1/TRBV3-2	TRBJ2-6	CASSPSTRDRVISGANVLTF	TGTGCCAGCAGCCCCAGCACGCGGGACAGGGTCATCTCTGGGGCCAACGTCCTGACTTTC
.	.	TRBV7-8	TRBJ1-1	CASSGRENTEAFF	TGTGCCAGCAGCGGCAGGGAGAACACTGAAGCTTTCTTT
once	TRBD2	TRBV2	TRBJ2-2	CASSLLAGANTGELFF	TGTGCCAGCTCCCTTTTAGCGGGAGCGAACACCGGGGAGCTGTTTTTT
.	TRBD1	TRBV29-1	TRBJ1-4	CSVDDTGGGEKLFF	TGCAGCGTTGATGATACAGGGGGAGGTGAAAAACTGTTTTTT
.	.	TRBV2	TRBJ1-2	CASSEGDIYGYTF	TGTGCCAGCAGTGAGGGGGACATCTATGGCTACACCTTC
.	TRBD2	TRBV7-2	TRBJ2-3	CASSPTLTSGSTDTQYF	TGTGCCAGCAGCCCCACCTTGACTAGCGGGAGCACAGATACGCAGTATTTT
once	TRBD2	TRBV19	TRBJ2-7	CASSIGLAGSYEQYF	TGTGCCAGTAGTATAGGGCTAGCGGGCTCCTACGAGCAGTACTTC
once	TRBD1	TRBV6-4	TRBJ1-2	CASREQGNPPYGYTF	TGTGCCAGCAGAGAACAGGGGAATCCGCCTTATGGCTACACCTTC
.	.	TRBV19	TRBJ2-1	CASSRREGSNEQFF	TGTGCCAGTAGTAGGCGTGAGGGATCCAATGAGCAGTTCTTC
.	.	TRBV5-1	TRBJ1-1	CASSGGASDTEAFF	TGCGCCAGCAGCGGGGGCGCGTCGGACACTGAAGCTTTCTTT
.	.	TRBV10-3	TRBJ2-2	CAISEGRTFTGELFF	TGTGCCATCAGTGAGGGGAGAACATTCACCGGGGAGCTGTTTTTT
.	TRBD1	TRBV5-8	TRBJ2-1	CASSWTDRVINRNEQFF	TGTGCCAGCAGCTGGACTGACAGGGTAATAAATCGAAATGAGCAGTTCTTC